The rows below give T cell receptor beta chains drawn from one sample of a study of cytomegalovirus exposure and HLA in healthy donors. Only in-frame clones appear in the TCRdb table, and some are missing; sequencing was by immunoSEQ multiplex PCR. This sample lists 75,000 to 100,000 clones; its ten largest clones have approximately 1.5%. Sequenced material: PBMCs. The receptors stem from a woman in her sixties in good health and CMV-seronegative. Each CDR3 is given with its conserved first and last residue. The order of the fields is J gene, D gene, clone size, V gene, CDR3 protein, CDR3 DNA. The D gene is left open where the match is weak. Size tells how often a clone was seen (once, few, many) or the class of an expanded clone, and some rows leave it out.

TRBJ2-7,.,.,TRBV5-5,CASIPGLQATYEQYF,TGTGCCAGCATCCCCGGACTACAAGCTACCTACGAGCAGTACTTC
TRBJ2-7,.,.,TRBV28,CASSSISRGLYEQYF,TGTGCCAGCAGTTCAATATCGCGGGGACTCTACGAGCAGTACTTC
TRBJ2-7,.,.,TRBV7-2,CASSSVSSYEQYF,TGTGCCAGCAGCTCGGTGAGCTCCTACGAGCAGTACTTC
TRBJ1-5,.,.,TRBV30,CAWSPGNQPQHF,TGTGCCTGGAGTCCCGGCAATCAGCCCCAGCATTTT
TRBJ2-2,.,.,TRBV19,CASSIQKNTGELFF,TGTGCCAGTAGTATTCAAAAGAACACCGGGGAGCTGTTTTTT
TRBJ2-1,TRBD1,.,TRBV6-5,CASSDRGLGEQFF,TGTGCCAGCAGCGACAGGGGGCTCGGTGAGCAGTTCTTC
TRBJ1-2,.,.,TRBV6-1,CASSADRRGTNYGYTF,TGTGCCAGCAGTGCCGACAGGCGAGGGACTAACTATGGCTACACCTTC
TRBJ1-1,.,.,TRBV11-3,CASSLGGRGEAFF,TGTGCCAGCAGCTTAGGGGGCAGGGGTGAAGCTTTCTTT
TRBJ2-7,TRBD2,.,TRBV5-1,CASSGGGSGPLTYEQYF,TGCGCCAGCAGCGGTGGGGGTAGCGGGCCACTAACCTACGAGCAGTACTTC
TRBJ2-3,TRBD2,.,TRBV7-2,CASSRSGTATDTQYF,TGTGCCAGCAGTCGTAGCGGGACGGCGACAGATACGCAGTATTTT
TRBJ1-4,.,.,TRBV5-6,CASSLVGRAAEKLFF,TGTGCCAGCAGCTTGGTCGGGAGGGCGGCTGAAAAACTGTTTTTT
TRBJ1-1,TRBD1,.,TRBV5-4,CASSLTGVTEAFF,TGTGCCAGCAGCCTGACAGGGGTTACTGAAGCTTTCTTT
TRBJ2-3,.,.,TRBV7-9,CASSPAISGTDTQYF,TGTGCCAGCAGCCCAGCGATCTCCGGGACAGATACGCAGTATTTT
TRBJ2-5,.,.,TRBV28,CASSLSLLGETQYF,TGTGCCAGCAGTTTATCACTACTTGGGGAGACCCAGTACTTC
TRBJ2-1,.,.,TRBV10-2,CASYRGESSYNEQFF,TGCGCCAGCTATCGCGGGGAAAGCTCCTACAATGAGCAGTTCTTC
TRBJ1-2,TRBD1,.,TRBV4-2,CASSLGTDPNYGYTF,TGTGCCAGCAGCCTCGGGACAGACCCTAACTATGGCTACACCTTC
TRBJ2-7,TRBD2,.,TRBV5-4,CASSLARTSGIEQYF,TGTGCCAGCAGCTTGGCGCGGACTAGCGGGATCGAGCAGTACTTC
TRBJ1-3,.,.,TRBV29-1,CSAQTTQGTGNTIYF,TGCAGCGCCCAAACAACCCAGGGTACTGGAAACACCATATATTTT
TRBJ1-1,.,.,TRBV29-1,CSVPTGRWGEPMNTEAFF,TGCAGCGTCCCCACGGGGAGATGGGGGGAACCCATGAACACTGAAGCTTTCTTT
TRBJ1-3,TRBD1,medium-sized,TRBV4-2,CASSQAFRRRGREASGNTIYF,TGTGCCAGCAGCCAAGCTTTTAGGCGCAGGGGGCGCGAAGCCTCTGGAAACACCATATATTTT
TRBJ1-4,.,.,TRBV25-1,CASSESGRGGREKLFF,TGTGCCAGCAGTGAATCCGGTAGGGGTGGACGAGAAAAACTGTTTTTT
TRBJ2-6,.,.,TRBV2,CASSGQEASSGANVLTF,TGTGCCAGCAGTGGACAGGAGGCCAGCTCTGGGGCCAACGTCCTGACTTTC
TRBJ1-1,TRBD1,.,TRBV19,CASTGGQTNTEAFF,TGTGCCAGTACCGGGGGACAGACGAACACTGAAGCTTTCTTT
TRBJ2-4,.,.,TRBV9,CASSSSLAKNIQYF,TGTGCCAGCAGCTCCTCCCTAGCCAAAAACATTCAGTACTTC
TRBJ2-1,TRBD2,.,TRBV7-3,CASSLNGGSWDEQFF,TGTGCCAGCAGCTTAAACGGCGGGAGTTGGGATGAGCAGTTCTTC
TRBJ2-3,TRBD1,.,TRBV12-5,CASGRGTGVTDTQYF,TGTGCTAGTGGCCGCGGGACAGGGGTCACAGATACGCAGTATTTT
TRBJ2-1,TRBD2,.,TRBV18,CASSPLAAPNNEQFF,TGTGCCAGCTCACCTCTAGCGGCCCCCAACAATGAGCAGTTCTTC
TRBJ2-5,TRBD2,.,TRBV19,CASSTKTSGRAGETQYF,TGTGCCAGTAGTACTAAGACTAGCGGGAGGGCCGGGGAGACCCAGTACTTC
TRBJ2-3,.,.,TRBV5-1,CASSFEGRFSTDTQYF,TGCGCCAGCAGCTTCGAGGGCAGGTTTAGCACAGATACGCAGTATTTT
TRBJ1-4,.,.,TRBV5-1,CASSLRPGPGREATNEKLFF,TGCGCCAGCAGCCTCCGGCCGGGCCCTGGGAGGGAGGCAACTAATGAAAAACTGTTTTTT
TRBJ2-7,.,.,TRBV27,CASSSSTITYEQYF,TGTGCCAGCAGTTCCTCAACTATTACCTACGAGCAGTACTTC
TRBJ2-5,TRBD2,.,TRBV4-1,CASSQDGRETYQETQYF,TGCGCCAGCAGCCAAGATGGGCGGGAGACGTACCAAGAGACCCAGTACTTC
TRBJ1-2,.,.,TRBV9,CASSDPGGGYTF,TGTGCCAGCAGCGACCCAGGAGGGGGCTACACCTTC
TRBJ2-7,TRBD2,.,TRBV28,CASNPVTSRYEQYF,TGTGCCAGCAACCCAGTGACTAGCAGGTACGAGCAGTACTTC
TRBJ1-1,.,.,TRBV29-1,CSVAEGLWSEAFF,TGCAGCGTTGCAGAAGGTTTGTGGAGTGAAGCTTTCTTT
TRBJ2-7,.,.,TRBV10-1,CASSESSAREQYF,TGCGCCAGCAGTGAGTCTTCCGCTCGCGAGCAGTACTTC
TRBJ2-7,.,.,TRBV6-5,CASTRGGTANEQYF,TGTGCCAGCACCCGCGGAGGGACGGCCAACGAGCAGTACTTC
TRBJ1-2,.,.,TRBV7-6,CASSFTGGYGYTF,TGTGCCAGCAGCTTTACGGGGGGGTATGGCTACACCTTC
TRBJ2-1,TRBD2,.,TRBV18,CASSPPSGSASREQFF,TGTGCCAGCTCACCCCCTAGCGGGAGCGCCTCGAGGGAGCAGTTCTTC
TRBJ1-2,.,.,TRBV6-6,CASTPRLEGYTF,TGTGCCAGCACTCCCAGACTTGAAGGCTACACCTTC
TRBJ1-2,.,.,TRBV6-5,CASRLRLQVINGYTF,TGTGCCAGCAGGTTACGTCTCCAGGTGATCAATGGCTACACCTTC
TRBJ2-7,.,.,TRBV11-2,CASSRGYYEQYF,TGTGCCAGCAGCCGAGGATACTACGAGCAGTACTTC
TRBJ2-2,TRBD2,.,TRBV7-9,CASSLGLAGGLNTGELFF,TGTGCCAGCAGCTTAGGCCTAGCGGGAGGCCTGAACACCGGGGAGCTGTTTTTT
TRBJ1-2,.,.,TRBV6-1,CASSALRYGYTF,TGTGCCAGCAGTGCCCTTAGATATGGCTACACCTTC
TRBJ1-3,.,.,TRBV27,CASSLYLGNTIYF,TGTGCCAGCAGCCTTTATTTGGGAAACACCATATATTTT
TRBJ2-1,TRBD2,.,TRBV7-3,CASSLSGRDNEQFF,TGTGCCAGCAGCTTAAGCGGGAGGGACAATGAGCAGTTCTTC
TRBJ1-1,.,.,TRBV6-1,CASRDLNTEAFF,TGTGCCTCCCGGGATTTGAACACTGAAGCTTTCTTT
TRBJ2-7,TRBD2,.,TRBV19,CASSLAPAGESEQYF,TGTGCCAGTAGTCTCGCCCCAGCGGGAGAAAGCGAGCAGTACTTC
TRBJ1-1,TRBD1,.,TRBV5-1,CASSPWTGGNTEAFF,TGCGCCAGCAGCCCGTGGACAGGGGGGAACACTGAAGCTTTCTTT
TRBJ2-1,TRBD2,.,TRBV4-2,CASSQDGPRLLAGGHNEQFF,TGTGCCAGCAGCCAAGATGGACCTCGACTACTAGCGGGAGGGCACAATGAGCAGTTCTTC
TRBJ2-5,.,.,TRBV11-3,CASSPGTSRTQYF,TGTGCCAGCAGCCCCGGGACTTCACGGACCCAGTACTTC
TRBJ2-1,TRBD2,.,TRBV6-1,CASSGGSSSYNEQFF,TGTGCCAGCAGTGGCGGGAGTTCTTCCTACAATGAGCAGTTCTTC
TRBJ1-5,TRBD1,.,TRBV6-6,CASSRQGIQNQPQHF,TGTGCCAGCAGTAGACAGGGTATTCAGAATCAGCCCCAGCATTTT
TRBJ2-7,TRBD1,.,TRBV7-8,CASSDSGQSSYEQYF,TGTGCCAGCAGCGACTCGGGACAGAGCTCCTACGAGCAGTACTTC
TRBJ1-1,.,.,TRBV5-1,CASSQYRRAEAFF,TGCGCCAGCAGCCAATATCGGAGGGCTGAAGCTTTCTTT